The 22 T cell receptor beta chains below were found in one sample sequenced in a study of blood T cell repertoires in COVID-19. Here immunoSEQ multiplex PCR was the method, and the copy in TCRdb shows in-frame clones only, minus some. The data contain roughly 230,000 clones, around 84% of them singletons. Sequenced sample: PBMCs or T cells enriched from blood (not recorded which). These receptors all stem from a woman aged 45-65 years who had been exposed to COVID-19.

V and J are TRBV5-1 and TRBJ1-1; the D gene is possibly TRBD1 (6 bases). Trimming left V 0 bases short and J 0 bases short, with 15 bases between. The CDR3 is made up of 17 amino acids. Germline values: CDR1 SGHRS, CDR2 YFSETQ. This CDR3 is CASSLESGHIMNTEAFF. For the CDR3, the DNA is TGCGCCAGCAGCTTGGAGTCGGGACATATTATGAACACTGAAGCTTTCTTT.

CDR3 sequence: CASSLGRGHYEQYF. The CDR3 DNA is TGTGCCAGCAGCTTAGGTAGGGGGCACTACGAGCAGTACTTC. This chain connects TRBV7-9 to TRBJ2-7, with 7 bases that match TRBD1. Trimming at V came to 1 base and at J to 3 bases, leaving 3 bases not matched to a gene. This CDR3 region has 14 residues. Germline values: CDR1 SEHNR, CDR2 FQNEAQ (reference sequence).

V and J are TRBV7-9 and TRBJ2-1, with D maybe TRBD2 (5 bases). In germline, CDR1 is SEHNR, CDR2 FQNEAQ (reference sequence). CDR3 length: 17 residues. Trimming shortened V by 0 bases and J by 9 bases, and 21 bases separated the two germline ends. The CDR3 DNA reads as TGTGCCAGCAGCTTAGCCCTAGGGCCCGTGGGCGCGGGTGAGCAGTTCTTC. Its protein product is CASSLALGPVGAGEQFF.

The CDR3 DNA sequence: TGCGCCAGCAGCCCTTCGGCGGGGGGGTCTGGAAACACCATATATTTT. Protein sequence: CASSPSAGGSGNTIYF. The rearrangement joins TRBV4-3 to TRBJ1-3; tentatively, D is TRBD1 (5 bases). The CDR3 is 16 amino acids. Trimming pared 4 bases from V and 1 base from J, leaving 14 bases between. Germline CDR1 and CDR2: LGHNA and YSLEER.

The DNA of the CDR3 is TGTGCCAGCAGCTTAGCGCGACAGAGTCTCGGAGACACCATATATTTT. It is translated as CASSLARQSLGDTIYF. The V and J genes are TRBV7-9 and TRBJ1-3, with D possibly TRBD1 on 5 matching bases. Germline lookup yields CDR1 SEHNR and CDR2 FQNEAQ (reference sequence). V shed 0 bases and J shed 8 bases, with 17 bases lying between them. The CDR3 is 16 residues long.

This chain connects TRBV10-3 to TRBJ2-1, with 16 bases matching TRBD2. From germline, CDR1 is ENHRY and CDR2 SYGVKD. The length of the CDR3 is 18 residues. The V gene end was trimmed by 0 bases and the J gene end by 9 bases; junction bases not matched to a gene: 8. CDR3 sequence: CAISESPGLAGGLSEQFF. The DNA of the CDR3 is TGTGCCATCAGTGAGTCGCCGGGACTAGCGGGGGGGCTCAGTGAGCAGTTCTTC.

CDR3 sequence reads: CASSLSRGATDTQYF. CDR3 nucleotides: TGTGCCAGCAGCCTCTCACGAGGCGCGACAGATACGCAGTATTTT. The chain uses TRBV3-1 (or the pseudogene TRBV3-2) and TRBJ2-3; D not certain. V lost 4 bases to trimming and J lost 3 bases, with 14 bases between them. This CDR3 is built from 15 residues. The germline gives CDR1 LGHDT, CDR2 YNNKEL (reference sequence).

The V gene is TRBV5-4, the J gene TRBJ1-2; 7 nucleotides line up with TRBD1. Germline trimming cut 4 bases from V and 2 bases from J; bases unmatched to any gene: 5. Germline V gene sequence: CDR1 SGHNT, CDR2 YYREEE (reference sequence). The CDR3 contains 14 residues. CDR3 nucleotide sequence: TGTGCCAGCAGCCGCGAGGGACAGAACTATGGCTACACCTTC. Translation: CASSREGQNYGYTF.

J is TRBJ1-6 and V is TRBV18; TRBD1 agrees at 10 bases. V lost 3 bases to trimming and J lost 8 bases; unmatched junction nucleotides: 10. Germline values: CDR1 KGHSH, CDR2 LQKENI. This CDR3 has 17 amino acids. As DNA, the CDR3 is TGTGCCAGCTCACCCAAAACGCCGGGACAGGGGTATTCACCCCTCCACTTT. This codes for CASSPKTPGQGYSPLHF.

The chain recombines TRBV28 with TRBJ1-1; tentatively, D is TRBD1 (5 bases). CDR1 MDHEN and CDR2 SYDVKM come from the germline V gene. The CDR3 is 13 amino acids. Trimming stripped 8 bases from V and 6 bases from J, with 16 bases between. CDR3 protein: CASVVGGGPEAFF. The CDR3 DNA follows: TGTGCCAGCGTTGTTGGGGGGGGACCTGAAGCTTTCTTT.

This clone was observed a handful of times. The J gene is TRBJ1-1, the V gene TRBV12-3 or TRBV12-4, with D unresolved. This CDR3 has 11 amino acids. V shed 5 bases and J shed 11 bases, with 12 bases lying between them. The CDR3 DNA sequence: TGTGCCAGCAGTCATGAGGGCGAGGCTTTCTTT. Translation: CASSHEGEAFF.

The chain has TRBV5-1 and TRBJ2-2; D ambiguous. The CDR3 totals 14 residues. Germline-derived CDR1 and CDR2 are SGHRS and YFSETQ. Trimming stripped 0 bases from V and 8 bases from J, with 11 bases between. CDR3 DNA: TGCGCCAGCAGCTTGGAGTCGACGAGGGGGGAGCTGTTTTTT. The encoded protein is CASSLESTRGELFF. Full variable domain (missing parts from reference TRBV5-1 and TRBJ2-2): KAGVTQTPRYLIKTRGQQVTLSCSPISGHRSVSWYQQTPGQGLQFLFEYFSETQRNKGNFPGRFSGRQFSNSRSEMNVSTLELGDSALYLCASSLESTRGELFFGEGSRLTVL.

The chain carries TRBV7-2 and TRBJ2-7, with D tentatively TRBD2 (6 bases). The CDR3 runs 15 residues. Trimming cost V 4 bases and J 0 bases, with 13 bases left between them. CDR1 is SGHTA and CDR2 is FQGNSA in the germline V gene. DNA of the CDR3: TGTGCCAGCAGCTGGACCGACGGGGGCTCCTACGAGCAGTACTTC. Translating it yields CASSWTDGGSYEQYF. Full variable domain (outside the CDR3, taken from reference TRBV7-2 and TRBJ2-7): GAGVSQSPSNKVTEKGKDVELRCDPISGHTALYWYRQSLGQGLEFLIYFQGNSAPDKSGLPSDRFSAERTGGSVSTLTIQRTQQEDSAVYLCASSWTDGGSYEQYFGPGTRLTVT.

This clone was found a few times. This chain uses TRBV19 with TRBJ1-2, with D maybe TRBD1 (5 bases). The V end was cut by 7 bases, the J end by 8 bases, with 11 bases between. This CDR3 is built from 11 residues. Germline-derived CDR1 and CDR2 are LNHDA and SQIVND (reference sequence). CDR3 in DNA: TGTGCCAGTACGGGTCGGGGGGGCTACACCTTC. Protein product: CASTGRGGYTF.

This clone was seen just once. The V and J genes are TRBV7-2 and TRBJ1-1, with D unclear. V was pared by 4 bases and J by 5 bases, with 11 bases between. The CDR3 extends over 13 amino acids. Germline CDR1 reads SGHTA; CDR2 reads FQGNSA. The CDR3 DNA sequence: TGTGCCAGCAGCTATTACGGGGAGACTGAAGCTTTCTTT. Encoded protein: CASSYYGETEAFF.

This clone came up once. The chain carries TRBV10-3 and TRBJ1-2, with TRBD1 matching over 7 bases. Germline loops: CDR1 ENHRY, CDR2 SYGVKD. The CDR3 spans 16 residues. Germline trimming cut 5 bases from V and 2 bases from J; bases unmatched to any gene: 11. The CDR3 is CAISSLRDSRNYGYTF. CDR3 coding DNA: TGTGCCATCAGTTCTCTTCGGGACAGTCGGAACTATGGCTACACCTTC.

V and J are TRBV9 and TRBJ1-1; D possibly corresponds to TRBD1 (5 bases). This CDR3 contains 15 residues. V gave up 6 bases and J gave up 0 bases, with 15 bases separating them. Germline V gives CDR1 SGDLS, CDR2 YYNGEE. This chain's CDR3 is CASTRDHALNTEAFF. The CDR3 bases are TGTGCCAGCACGCGGGACCACGCCCTGAACACTGAAGCTTTCTTT.

This chain uses TRBV7-9 with TRBJ1-1, with D perhaps matching TRBD1 (5 bases). The ends were cut back, 5 bases at V and 4 bases at J, with 14 bases in the middle. Germline V gives CDR1 SEHNR, CDR2 FQNEAQ (reference sequence). The CDR3 extends over 14 amino acids. CDR3 residues: CASSPTAPGTEAFF. In nucleotides, the CDR3 is TGTGCCAGCAGCCCGACAGCCCCTGGCACTGAAGCTTTCTTT.

The chain links TRBV14 to TRBJ2-6; D unclear. Trimming removed 2 bases from V and 1 base from J, with 6 bases in between. Germline CDR1 is SGHDN and CDR2 is FVKESK. This CDR3 has 15 amino acids. CDR3 sequence: CASSQPYSGANVLTF. CDR3 nucleotides: TGTGCCAGCAGCCAACCCTATTCTGGGGCCAACGTCCTGACTTTC.

The V call is TRBV2, the J call TRBJ2-5; maybe TRBD1 (8 bases). The CDR3 is 15 residues long. Between the trimmed V and J ends, which lost 3 bases and 4 bases, there was a span of 15 bases. The germline V gene has CDR1 SNHLY and CDR2 FYNNEI. The CDR3, as DNA: TGTGCCAGCAGTGATGGACAGGGAGGGAGAGAGACCCAGTACTTC. It translates to CASSDGQGGRETQYF.

The chain carries TRBV7-8 and TRBJ1-1; D remains ambiguous. The germline CDR1 and CDR2 sequences are SGHVS and FQNEAQ. This CDR3 has 14 amino acids. V lost 5 bases and J 4 bases, leaving 14 bases between the germline ends. The CDR3 here is CASSPGTTVTEAFF. In nucleotides, the CDR3 is TGTGCCAGCAGCCCCGGAACTACCGTCACTGAAGCTTTCTTT.

The J gene is TRBJ1-2, the V gene TRBV28; D ambiguous. This CDR3 is built from 15 residues. Between the trimmed V and J ends, which lost 4 bases and 0 bases, there was a span of 12 bases. CDR1 is MDHEN, CDR2 SYDVKM, per germline. The CDR3 protein is CASSSGGKPNYGYTF. The CDR3 bases are TGTGCCAGCAGTTCGGGCGGGAAACCTAACTATGGCTACACCTTC.